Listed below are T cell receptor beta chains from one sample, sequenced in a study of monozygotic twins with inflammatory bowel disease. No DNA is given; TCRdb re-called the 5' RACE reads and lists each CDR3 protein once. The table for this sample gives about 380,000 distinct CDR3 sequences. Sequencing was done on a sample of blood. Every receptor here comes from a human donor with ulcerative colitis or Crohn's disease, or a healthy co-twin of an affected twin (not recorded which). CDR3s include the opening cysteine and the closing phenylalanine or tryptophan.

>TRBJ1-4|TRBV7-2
CASSLSVGKLFF
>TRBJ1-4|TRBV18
CASSPDAATNEKLFF
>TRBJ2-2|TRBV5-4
CASSLDATGGTGELFF
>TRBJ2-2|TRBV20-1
CSARPSGGATTNTGELFF
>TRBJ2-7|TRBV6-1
CASSEASDSSYEQYF
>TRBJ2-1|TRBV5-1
CASTRASGGTSYNEQFF
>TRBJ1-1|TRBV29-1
CSVVSPGPVEAFF
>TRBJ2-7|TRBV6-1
CASRPRSGGAPYEQYF
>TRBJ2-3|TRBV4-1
CASSQEERRTDTQYF
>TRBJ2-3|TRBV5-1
CASSRTAGGTDTQYF
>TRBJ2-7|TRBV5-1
CASRREAYEQYF
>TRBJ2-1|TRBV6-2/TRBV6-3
CASSYMGSEQFF
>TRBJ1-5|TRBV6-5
CASSSGFRQPQHF
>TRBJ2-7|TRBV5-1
CASSFRGQGDDEQYF
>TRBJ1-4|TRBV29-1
CSVEESGQFNEKLFF
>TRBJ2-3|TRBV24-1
CATSLRGDTQYF
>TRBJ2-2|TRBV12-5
CASGSWQGENTGELFF
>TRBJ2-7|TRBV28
CASRMTGSYEQYF
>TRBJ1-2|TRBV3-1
CASSLWTGPNNYGYTF
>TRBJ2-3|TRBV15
CATSRAMGTGWLDTQYF
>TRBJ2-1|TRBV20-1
CSARDPSVSSYNEQFF
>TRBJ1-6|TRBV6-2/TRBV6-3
CASSLRQGPSSYNSPLHF
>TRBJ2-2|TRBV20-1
CSAIDDPNTGELFF
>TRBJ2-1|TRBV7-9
CASRGGRGGYEQFF
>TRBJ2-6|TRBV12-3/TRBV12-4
CASSPTGTGRSGANVLTF
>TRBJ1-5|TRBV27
CASTPLMGPNGNQPQHF
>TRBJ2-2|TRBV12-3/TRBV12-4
CASRTRGSNTGELFF
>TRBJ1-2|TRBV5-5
CASSLFPGVYGYTF
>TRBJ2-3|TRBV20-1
CSAHLGGRADTQYF
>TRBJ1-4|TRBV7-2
CASSLVGGQDEKLFF
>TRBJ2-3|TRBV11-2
CASSRGRGLTDTQYF
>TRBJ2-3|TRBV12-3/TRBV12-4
CASSLDSRYTQYF
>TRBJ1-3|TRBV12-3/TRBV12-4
CASSSWGQEGAGNTIYF
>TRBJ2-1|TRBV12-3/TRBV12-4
CASSSTGVSYNEQFF
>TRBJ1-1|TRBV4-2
CASSRSTRRGTEAFF
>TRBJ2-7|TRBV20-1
CSAREGGKSYEQYF
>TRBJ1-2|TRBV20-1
CSASSGPYGYTF
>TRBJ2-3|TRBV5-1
CASSLDIGQGETDTQYF
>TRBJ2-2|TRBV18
CASLSGQTLTGELFF
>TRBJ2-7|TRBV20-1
CSATRDRRGYEQYF
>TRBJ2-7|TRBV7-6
CASSLEQGGHEQYF
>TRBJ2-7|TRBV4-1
CASSPRDRGRGEQYF
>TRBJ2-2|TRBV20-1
CSARKGGGNTGELFF
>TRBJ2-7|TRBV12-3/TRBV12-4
CASSFQGYEQYF
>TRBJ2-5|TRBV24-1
CATSHRVGKTQYF
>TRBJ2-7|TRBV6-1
CATRFPGGLYEQYF
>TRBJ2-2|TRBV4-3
CASSHDRSGGAYTGELFF
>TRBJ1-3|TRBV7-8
CASSLWGGNSGNTIYF
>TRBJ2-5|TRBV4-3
CASSQDGLGRETQYF
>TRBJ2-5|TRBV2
CASNYGQAYQETQYF
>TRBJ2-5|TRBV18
CASSPPYGQETQYF
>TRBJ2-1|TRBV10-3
CAISPRVGSSYNEQFF
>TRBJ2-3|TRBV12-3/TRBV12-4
CASSSKSTIRLDTQYF
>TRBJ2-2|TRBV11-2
CASSFRTGRAGELFF
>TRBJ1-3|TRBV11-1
CASSPRWGTAEAGNTIYF